The 30 T cell receptor beta chains reported below all come from one sample, sequenced in a study of blood T cell repertoires in COVID-19. Measured with immunoSEQ multiplex PCR; TCRdb has only the in-frame clones, and not every one. The table records about 190,000 clones, about 80% of them present only once. The source material was peripheral blood. These receptors all stem from a woman in her seventies with acute or convalescent COVID-19.

This clone was seen a handful of times. The V call is TRBV9, the J call TRBJ2-1; TRBD2 matches at 9 bases. The junction had 6 bases not matched to a gene; V was cut back by 4 bases and J by 4 bases. Germline V lookup: CDR1 SGDLS, CDR2 YYNGEE. This CDR3 is 15 amino acids long. CDR3 amino acids: CASSSRLAVYNEQFF. The CDR3, as DNA: TGTGCCAGCAGCTCCCGACTAGCGGTTTACAATGAGCAGTTCTTC.

This clone was seen a few times. The DNA is left out, because the CDR3 cannot be placed on it with certainty; the CDR3 is given as TCRdb lists it. This rearrangement joins TRBV11-2 to TRBJ2-3; the D call of TRBD2 is as the table states it, not checked on the DNA. Germline CDR1 is SGHAT and CDR2 is FQNNGV. The CDR3 comprises 17 residues, both ends counted. The CDR3 is CASSFISVSSYTDTQYF.

V is TRBV19 and J is TRBJ1-1, with 12 bases fitting TRBD1. Germline V gene sequence: CDR1 LNHDA, CDR2 SQIVND (reference sequence). Losses at the gene ends were 0 bases for V and 12 bases for J; bases not matched to a gene: 17. This CDR3 is 18 amino acids long. DNA of the CDR3: TGTGCCAGTAGTATAGATACTCCCACCGGGACAGGGGGCGGTTTGACTTTCTTT. Translating gives CASSIDTPTGTGGGLTFF. Full variable domain (missing parts from reference TRBV19 and TRBJ1-1): DGGITQSPKYLFRKEGQNVTLSCEQNLNHDAMYWYRQDPGQGLRLIYYSQIVNDFQKGDIAEGYSVSREKKESFPLTVTSAQKNPTAFYLCASSIDTPTGTGGGLTFFGQGTRLTVV.

This sequence joins TRBV9 and TRBJ2-7; maybe TRBD2 (6 bases). The CDR3 extends over 15 amino acids. Looked up from germline, CDR1 is SGDLS and CDR2 is YYNGEE. Trimming stripped 2 bases from V and 7 bases from J, with 19 bases between. The CDR3 region is CASSVGGSPVGEQYF. Here the CDR3 DNA reads TGTGCCAGCAGCGTCGGAGGGTCCCCGGTGGGGGAGCAGTACTTC.

The chain links TRBV24-1 to TRBJ2-2; 7 bases match TRBD1. This CDR3 is 17 amino acids long. Germline V gives CDR1 KGHDR, CDR2 SFDVKD. J was trimmed by 4 bases and V by 4 bases; bases with no gene match: 11. The DNA of the CDR3 is TGTGCCACCAGTGACCCTCGGGGACAGCGATCCACCGGGGAGCTGTTTTTT. Encoded protein: CATSDPRGQRSTGELFF.

This sequence joins TRBV25-1 and TRBJ1-1; perhaps TRBD1 as D (5 bases). The CDR3 runs 13 residues. V lost 5 bases, J lost 3 bases, and 10 bases lay in between. Germline V CDR1 and CDR2: MGHDK, SYGVNS. The chain's CDR3 is CASSLQGYTEAFF. In DNA, the CDR3 is TGTGCCAGCAGTCTTCAGGGATACACTGAAGCTTTCTTT. The whole variable domain, remainder taken from reference TRBV25-1 and TRBJ1-1, is EADIYQTPRYLVIGTGKKITLECSQTMGHDKMYWYQQDPGMELHLIHYSYGVNSTEKGDLSSESTVSRIRTEHFPLTLESARPSHTSQYLCASSLQGYTEAFFGQGTRLTVV.

V and J are TRBV3-1 (or the pseudogene TRBV3-2) and TRBJ1-1; possibly TRBD1 for D (5 bases). Trimming took 1 base from V and 5 from J, leaving 17 bases between them. This CDR3 is 16 amino acids long. CDR1 is LGHDT, CDR2 YNNKEL, per germline (reference sequence). The CDR3 here is CASSQVSTAKGTEAFF. DNA of the CDR3: TGTGCCAGCAGCCAAGTCTCGACAGCGAAAGGGACTGAAGCTTTCTTT.

This clone was recorded many times. This chain links TRBV18 with TRBJ2-7; tentatively, D is TRBD1 (6 bases). The CDR3 covers 15 residues. Germline CDR1 reads KGHSH; CDR2 reads LQKENI. Trimming left V 4 bases short and J 2 bases short, with 15 bases between. Written as DNA, the CDR3 is TGTGCCAGCTCACTAACAGGGAAGGGCGCCTACGAGCAGTACTTC. Translated, it gives CASSLTGKGAYEQYF.

V is TRBV7-2 and J is TRBJ2-3; 9 bases are a match to TRBD2. Trimming at V came to 1 base and at J to 4 bases, leaving 6 bases not matched to a gene. There are 16 residues in the CDR3. CDR1 is SGHTA and CDR2 is FQGNSA in the germline V gene. CDR3 region: CASSLGVAGEPDTQYF. CDR3 sequence (DNA): TGTGCCAGCAGCTTAGGGGTAGCGGGAGAACCAGATACGCAGTATTTT.

The chain couples TRBV2 to TRBJ2-5; 7 bases line up with TRBD1. V lost 5 bases to trimming and J lost 1 base; unmatched junction nucleotides: 4. The CDR3 runs to 14 residues. CDR1 is SNHLY and CDR2 is FYNNEI in the germline V gene. CDR3 sequence: CASSQGDTQETQYF. The CDR3 DNA is TGTGCCAGCAGTCAGGGGGATACCCAAGAGACCCAGTACTTC. The full variable domain, its missing parts supplied by reference TRBV2 and TRBJ2-5, is EPEVTQTPSHQVTQMGQEVILRCVPISNHLYFYWYRQILGQKVEFLVSFYNNEISEKSEIFDDQFSVERPDGSNFTLKIRSTKLEDSAMYFCASSQGDTQETQYFGPGTRLLVL.

The rearrangement joins TRBV5-6 to TRBJ2-7; D perhaps matches TRBD1 (7 bases). Trimming pared 3 bases from V and 3 bases from J, leaving 19 bases between. This CDR3 region has 16 residues. CDR1 is SGHDT and CDR2 is YYEEEE in the germline V gene. The CDR3: CASSSQGGAHNYEQYF. The CDR3, as DNA: TGTGCCAGCAGCTCCCAGGGGGGAGCACATAACTACGAGCAGTACTTC.

The chain combines TRBV15 with TRBJ2-7; 7 bases map to TRBD1. Germline V lookup: CDR1 LNHNV, CDR2 YYDKDF (reference sequence). The CDR3 is made up of 16 amino acids. V was clipped by 3 bases and J by 3 bases; unmatched bases: 11. CDR3 sequence: CATSSDRQGGHYEQYF. The DNA of the CDR3 is TGTGCCACCAGCAGCGATAGACAGGGTGGCCACTACGAGCAGTACTTC.

The gene calls are TRBV19 and TRBJ2-5, with TRBD2 matching over 8 bases. V dropped 3 bases and J dropped 5; count of bases not matched to a gene: 8. Germline CDR1 is LNHDA and CDR2 is SQIVND (reference sequence). This CDR3 has 15 amino acids. The CDR3 protein is CASSMRGEDWETQYF. The CDR3 nucleotides read TGTGCCAGTAGTATGCGGGGGGAAGACTGGGAGACCCAGTACTTC.

This clone was picked up one time. The V gene is TRBV9, the J gene TRBJ2-1; the D gene is possibly TRBD2 (5 bases). The CDR3 sequence is 13 residues long. CDR1 and CDR2 from the germline V gene are SGDLS and YYNGEE. V was pared by 3 bases and J by 6 bases, with 10 bases between. CDR3 region: CASSDGVSNEQFF. The CDR3 DNA follows: TGTGCCAGCAGCGACGGGGTATCCAATGAGCAGTTCTTC.

CDR3 sequence: CASSEGRLNIQYF. In DNA, the CDR3 is TGTGCCAGCAGTGAGGGCAGGCTAAACATTCAGTACTTC. The chain joins TRBV6-1 to TRBJ2-4; D ambiguous. This CDR3 has 13 residues. In germline, CDR1 is MNHNS, CDR2 SASEGT. V dropped 3 bases and J dropped 6 bases, with 9 bases sitting between them.

The chain carries TRBV9 and TRBJ1-3; D is perhaps TRBD1 (5 bases). Germline assignment: CDR1 SGDLS and CDR2 YYNGEE. CDR3 length: 13 residues. V dropped 7 bases and J dropped 0 bases, with 8 bases sitting between them. CDR3 residues: CASQGFSGNTIYF. The CDR3 nucleotides are TGTGCCAGCCAGGGATTCTCTGGAAACACCATATATTTT.

The chain uses TRBV27 and TRBJ2-1, with D possibly being TRBD1 (6 bases). The germline V and J ends were trimmed by 2 bases and 7 bases, with 12 bases remaining between them. Germline assignment: CDR1 MNHEY and CDR2 SMNVEV (reference sequence). This CDR3 comprises 14 residues. CDR3 protein: CASSLRGTYNEQFF. CDR3 nucleotides: TGTGCCAGCAGTTTACGAGGGACATATAATGAGCAGTTCTTC.

In this sample, this clone turned up once. The rearrangement links TRBV11-2 to TRBJ2-2; the D gene is possibly TRBD2 (6 bases). V lost 6 bases and J lost 5, with 10 bases in between. There are 13 residues in the CDR3. CDR1 is SGHAT and CDR2 is FQNNGV in the germline V gene. CDR3: CASRGGGTGELFF. The CDR3 DNA reads TGTGCCAGCAGGGGAGGAGGGACCGGGGAGCTGTTTTTT.

The chain has TRBV7-8 and TRBJ2-7, with 10 bases that match TRBD2. The CDR3 covers 14 residues. Germline loops: CDR1 SGHVS, CDR2 FQNEAQ. Trimming cost V 4 bases and J 2 bases; bases outside gene matches: 2. CDR3 bases: TGTGCCAGCAGCTCGGGACTAGCGACCTACGAGCAGTACTTC. Translated, it gives CASSSGLATYEQYF. The complete variable domain, with remaining parts taken from reference TRBV7-8 and TRBJ2-7, reads GAGVSQSPRYKVAKRGQDVALRCDPISGHVSLFWYQQALGQGPEFLTYFQNEAQLDKSGLPSDRFFAERPEGSVSTLKIQRTQQEDSAVYLCASSSGLATYEQYFGPGTRLTVT.

The chain couples TRBV19 to TRBJ2-7; 7 nucleotides match TRBD1. Germline V lookup: CDR1 LNHDA, CDR2 SQIVND (reference sequence). V lost 5 bases and J lost 2; bases outside the gene matches: 6. This CDR3 has 14 residues. The CDR3, as DNA: TGTGCCAGTAGTTCCCGACAGGGCCCCTACGAGCAGTACTTC. Its translation: CASSSRQGPYEQYF.

This chain connects TRBV7-2 to TRBJ1-5, with a weak D call TRBD1 (6 bases). CDR3 length equals 15 residues. Germline CDR1 SGHTA, CDR2 FQGNSA. Trimming left V 4 bases short and J 6 bases short, with 16 bases between. DNA for the CDR3: TGTGCCAGCAGCTCGCTACAGGGTTGGGGTCAGCCCCAGCATTTT. Translated: CASSSLQGWGQPQHF.

The V gene is TRBV6-1, the J gene TRBJ2-7; 9 bases agree with TRBD2. The germline CDR1 and CDR2 sequences are MNHNS and SASEGT. This CDR3 spans 15 amino acids. Trimming cost V 0 bases and J 0 bases; bases outside gene matches: 0. CDR3 residues: CASSEASGSSYEQYF. CDR3 sequence (DNA): TGTGCCAGCAGTGAAGCTAGCGGGAGCTCCTACGAGCAGTACTTC.

The chain uses TRBV5-1 and TRBJ2-7, with D perhaps matching TRBD2 (5 bases). CDR3 length: 13 residues. Trimming shortened V by 3 bases and J by 2 bases, and 9 bases separated the two germline ends. The germline V gene encodes CDR1 SGHRS and CDR2 YFSETQ. DNA for the CDR3: TGCGCCAGCAGCTCAACTAGGGCCTACGAGCAGTACTTC. Amino acids: CASSSTRAYEQYF.

J is TRBJ1-1 and V is TRBV5-6, with D hard to call. The V gene's germline CDR1 is SGHDT and CDR2 YYEEEE. The V gene lost 5 bases and the J gene lost 3 bases, with 17 bases spanning the gap. This CDR3 has 15 residues. The CDR3 region is CASSQVWAVHTEAFF. The CDR3 DNA reads TGTGCCAGCAGTCAAGTATGGGCCGTACACACTGAAGCTTTCTTT.

This clone turned up a few times. This chain connects TRBV2 to TRBJ2-2, with no clear D. CDR1 and CDR2 (germline): SNHLY, FYNNEI. With 5 bases removed from V and 2 bases from J, the gap between germline ends came to 9 bases. The CDR3 has 14 amino acids. CDR3 sequence: CASSQWQNTGELFF. The CDR3 DNA reads as TGTGCCAGCAGTCAGTGGCAAAACACCGGGGAGCTGTTTTTT.

The V gene is TRBV25-1, the J gene TRBJ1-5; D not certain. Per the germline V gene, CDR1 is MGHDK and CDR2 is SYGVNS. There are 12 residues in the CDR3. V was pared by 4 bases and J by 4 bases, with 5 bases between. CDR3 nucleotides: TGTGCCAGCAGTGCAGGTAATCAGCCCCAGCATTTT. Protein product: CASSAGNQPQHF.

This chain connects TRBV5-1 to TRBJ2-5; D call uncertain. Germline-derived CDR1 and CDR2 are SGHRS and YFSETQ. Trimming shortened V by 3 bases and J by 4 bases, and 19 bases separated the two germline ends. The CDR3 has 16 residues. This CDR3 reads CASSSGTRLTGETQYF. The CDR3 DNA sequence: TGCGCCAGCAGCTCGGGTACGAGGTTGACGGGAGAGACCCAGTACTTC.

The chain employs TRBV2 and TRBJ1-2; no definite D call. This CDR3 contains 14 residues. Germline V CDR1 and CDR2: SNHLY, FYNNEI. Trimming cost V 6 bases and J 0 bases, with 11 bases left between them. CDR3 sequence reads: CASSGPGSNYGYTF. The CDR3 region has the DNA TGTGCCAGCAGCGGTCCGGGGTCTAACTATGGCTACACCTTC.

J is TRBJ1-2 and V is TRBV6-5, with a possible D match to TRBD1 (5 bases). Trimming cost V 6 bases and J 8 bases, with 19 bases left between them. CDR3 size: 14 residues. From germline, CDR1 is MNHEY and CDR2 SVGAGI. The CDR3 nucleotides are TGTGCCAGCAGCCCCGCAGGGAATTCGGAAGGCTACACCTTC. It encodes CASSPAGNSEGYTF.

The genes are TRBV15 and TRBJ2-3; 10 bases map to TRBD2. With V trimmed by 0 bases and J by 5 bases, 11 bases remained unmatched. The CDR3 is 18 amino acids. Germline assignment: CDR1 LNHNV and CDR2 YYDKDF (reference sequence). For the CDR3, the DNA is TGTGCCACCAGCAGAGATCGGCTAGCGGGAGAGTTCGGAGATACGCAGTATTTT. This sequence encodes CATSRDRLAGEFGDTQYF.